This T cell receptor beta chain was recorded in a study of cytomegalovirus exposure and HLA in healthy donors (dated by TCRdb to 2016 to 2017). Regarding the research as a whole: An earlier analysis of several hundred of the donors reported 250 to 300 Gb of sequence data and 120 million or so unique TCR beta sequences from approximately 180 million T cells. An early release that covered about 640 HLA-typed donors contained approximately 290 gigabases of sequencing data and 80 million or so unique TCR sequences. The genetic ancestry cluster associated with self-reported Caucasian donors included about four fifths of the 300 to 400 genotyped donors. The aim of the study was to test whether cataloging public T cell receptors could identify signatures of past pathogen exposure. The T cell repertoires of roughly 660 subjects were profiled by immunosequencing and related to cytomegalovirus serostatus. In addition to the first cohort of 650 to 800 subjects, a separate validation cohort of 100 to 150 different subjects was used. To predict cytomegalovirus infection status, the study brought together high-throughput TCR immunosequencing, statistical association of individual TCRs with disease status, and machine learning. A later analysis re-analyzed previously published TCR beta repertoires from 500 to 700 donors and added high-resolution HLA genotyping to study TCR occurrence patterns. The later analysis used no new phenotypic data to find candidate immune exposures, relying instead on TCR beta sequences and their occurrence across donors. An earlier analysis of 587 of the donors used high-throughput TCR beta sequencing to judge whether each TCR beta V gene segment behaved as functional or pseudogenic. Donor age, sex, ethnicity and CMV serostatus were collected together with the repertoire data. A later genetic analysis took genome-wide SNP genotypes for about 55% of the roughly 670 donors and used that subset as a discovery cohort. All discovery cohort repertoires had been generated on a single sequencing platform. Both class I and class II loci were covered by HLA typing, at four-digit resolution. Typing coverage differed by locus: A, B, C, DRB1 and DQB1 were typed in roughly 629-630 donors, DQA1 in 522, DPA1 in some 600, and DPB1 in around 440. Four to six DR-DQ haplotypes were handled as single units for association and clustering, since linkage in the cohort was strong. Among 398 genotyped donors of the cohort, an average of approximately 240,000 unique TCR beta nucleotide sequences were sequenced per donor, roughly 18% of them non-productive. Broad study findings and their caveats: The study gave a list of over 150 TCR beta chains associated with cytomegalovirus. Linkage disequilibrium might explain the correlated functional status among segregating V segments, but an unknown experimental factor could not be ruled out. Sequencing depth was assumed to be roughly uniform across donors in the presence/absence analyses, though that assumption may not hold. Assigning TCR associations to individual alleles was difficult when HLA alleles, especially DR and DQ, strongly co-occurred. In an earlier analysis of around 500 of the donors, most TCR beta V segments appeared in productive rearrangements about 87% or about 30% of the time, broadly matching IMGT annotations. In a later analysis, several top co-occurrence clusters were reported to appear linked to parvovirus B19, influenza, CMV and Epstein-Barr virus. The authors suggested that the approach could potentially be extended to other disease states and immunological phenotypes. A further reported finding was that TCR beta sequences accurately predicted the HLA-A and HLA-B alleles for most subjects in the first cohort. In both the original and validation cohorts, the classifier was reported to diagnose cytomegalovirus status with high specificity and sensitivity. Three of the identified cytomegalovirus-associated TCR beta chains were confirmed in vitro to be specific for cytomegalovirus antigens. Some IMGT-functional V segments, including TRBV6-2 and TRBV6-3, could not be told apart with the 87-base-pair reads, so those segments were excluded. V-gene and J-gene trimming of TCR beta chains was associated with a missense DCLRE1C variant in a later genetic analysis, and the association was replicated in an independent cohort. Specific HLA alleles were associated with roughly 17,000 TCR beta sequences at a false discovery rate of 0.05 in a later analysis. Compared with equally common non-associated chains, HLA-associated TCR beta chains in a later analysis were more clonally expanded and had lower generation probabilities. Because HLA typing was unavailable for some donors at each locus, only the typed subset was used in association tests. In this cohort, only TCR beta chains were sequenced, and detectable features were limited by the absence of alpha or paired-chain data. In a later analysis, most CMV-associated TCR beta chains were found to appear HLA-restricted, with HLA associations seemingly driven largely by CMV exposure. In a later analysis, the rate of TCR association differed among HLA loci, with DRB1 alleles having the most associated TCRs and HLA-C alleles having the fewest. Compared with the roughly 670-donor mean, donors in an Asian-associated ancestry cluster had fewer N-insertions in productive TCRs, according to a later genetic analysis. Across donors, most TCR sequences were observed very rarely, whereas some public TCRs were present in many individuals. CMV serostatus was the only immune exposure information available for the cohort. The earlier analysis of nearly 600 of the donors excluded 15 to 20 rarely observed V segments, including chromosome 9 orphons, because counts were too low. A group of highly shared sequence variants was considered likely to be a technical artifact of the sequencing pipeline.

In total, more than 500 healthy bone marrow donors made up the cohort. At the time of sampling, every cohort member was nominally healthy, though immune exposures that went unrecorded were likely present. The donor tested CMV seronegative, placing the donor among the roughly 400 seronegative members of the cohort. A peripheral blood sample was collected from each donor, and TCR beta sequencing was performed on peripheral blood mononuclear cells. The Qiagen DNeasy Blood Extraction Kit was used to extract genomic DNA from the blood cell samples. Preparation of the library involved the immunoSEQ multiplex PCR assay. For the multiplex PCR, a mixture combining 60 forward primers for TCR Vbeta segments and 13 reverse primers for TCR Jbeta segments was used. Amplification of the CDR3 region of rearranged TCR beta genes was performed with a multiplex PCR assay on genomic DNA. The Illumina HiSeq System was used to sequence the amplified TCR beta libraries as 87-base-pair reads. The original methods were these. Across the 666 repertoires, a later analysis counted 75 million to 90 million unique TCR beta chains, some 11 million of which were shared by at least two donors. Raw reads were error-corrected and collapsed into unique sequences with a nearest-neighbor algorithm that merged closely related sequences to remove PCR and sequencing errors. CDR3 sequences were aligned to IMGT reference sequences to assign V, D and J gene segments. For a sequence to be retained, a match of at least six nucleotides to both a V gene segment and a J gene segment was required. A rearrangement counted as productive if the CDR3 had no stop codons and remained in frame with V and J, and every other rearrangement counted as non-productive. Following IMGT convention, CDR3 was defined as the stretch from the second conserved V-encoded cysteine up to the conserved J-encoded phenylalanine. The earlier analysis of 587 of the donors excluded sequences that lacked an unambiguous match to a single V gene segment. In an earlier analysis of approximately 550 of the donors, V segments were called functional above 56.7% productive rearrangements and were called segregating when the between-donor standard deviation exceeded 5%. A statistical classification framework was developed to diagnose cytomegalovirus status using the catalog of TCR beta chain sequences. A later analysis assigned V and J genes by comparing TCR nucleotide sequences with IMGT/GENE-DB human TR gene sequences. The TCRdist pipeline was used in a later analysis to assign CDR3 sequences and most-parsimonious VDJ recombination scenarios. A later analysis defined each TCR beta chain by its CDR3 amino acid sequence plus V-gene family, and excluded reads lacking a unique V-gene family. To address suspected cross-contamination and a sequencing artifact, a later analysis removed around 590 highly shared, low-generation-probability nucleotide sequences. A later analysis calculated a clonal expansion index for each public chain from normalized within-repertoire ranks of inferred template counts. In a later analysis, generation probabilities were computed using a VDJ recombination model fitted to out-of-frame rearrangements, and the results were checked against IGoR. In a later analysis, hypergeometric tests were used to score TCR-TCR, TCR-HLA and TCR-CMV co-occurrence, with a repertoire-size bias correction applied to TCR pairs. To estimate false discovery rates, a later analysis permuted the HLA or CMV assignments 20 times. In a later analysis, co-occurring TCRs were grouped using DBSCAN, and TCRdist sequence similarity was added for clustering within HLA-allele-positive subsets. Repertoires with fewer than 30,000 or more than 120,000 public chains, plus five repertoires with anomalous nucleotide sharing, were excluded from co-occurrence clustering. The table was pulled from immuneACCESS by TCRdb, which kept in-frame rearrangements only. Such tables lose some clones; where checked, under half of the loss comes from unresolved V genes, and the rest has no known cause. The D gene and trimming were derived from the DNA, and the V and J assignments and clone size from that table. For this sample the table gives 150,000 to 200,000 clones, of which about 70% were detected only once. Over 1.5% of the sample is taken by the ten largest.

Note on this clone: The target of this receptor is not known. No much larger clone exists at a distance of one base, and base qualities are not known.

Reading from cysteine to phenylalanine, the CDR3 counts 11 amino acids. CDR3 DNA only is kept here, 33 bases in frame from base 1. Trimming at the junction amounts to 3 bases on V and 8 bases on J, and the germline ends lie 7 bases apart. The germline V gene specifies SNHLY as CDR1 and FYNNEI as CDR2. Recombination joined TRBV2 with TRBJ1-2; the D segment could be TRBD1, given 6 matching bases. The specimen sequenced was PBMCs. This sequence was found in a woman in her twenties or thirties in good health and CMV-seronegative. The CDR3 here reads CASSDRGGYTF. The nucleotides read TGTGCCAGCAGTGACAGGGGCGGCTACACCTTC.